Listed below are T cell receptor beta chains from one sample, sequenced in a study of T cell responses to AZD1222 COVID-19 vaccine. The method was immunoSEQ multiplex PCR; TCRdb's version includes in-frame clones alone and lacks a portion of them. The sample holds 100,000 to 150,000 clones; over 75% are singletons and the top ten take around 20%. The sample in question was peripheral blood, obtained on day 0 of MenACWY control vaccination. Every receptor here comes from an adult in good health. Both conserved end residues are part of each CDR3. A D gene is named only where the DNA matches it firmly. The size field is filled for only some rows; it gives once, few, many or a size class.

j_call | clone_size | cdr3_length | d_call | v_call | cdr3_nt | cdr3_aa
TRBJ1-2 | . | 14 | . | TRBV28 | TGTGCCAGCAGGGGAACCGGGACAAGAGGCGGCTACACCTTC | CASRGTGTRGGYTF
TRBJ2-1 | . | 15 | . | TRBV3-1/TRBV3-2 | TGTGCCAGCAGCCAAACTAGAGGAGGATGGAATGAGCAGTTCTTC | CASSQTRGGWNEQFF
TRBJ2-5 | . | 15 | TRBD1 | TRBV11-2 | TGTGCCAGCACCCCTATCCGGGACAGCCAAGAGACCCAGTACTTC | CASTPIRDSQETQYF
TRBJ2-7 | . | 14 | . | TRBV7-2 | TGTGCCAGCAGCTTAGTGCGCGGGTCCTACGAGCAGTACTTC | CASSLVRGSYEQYF
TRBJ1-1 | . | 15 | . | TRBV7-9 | TGTGCCAGCAGCTTAAAAAGGTTTTCCGGCACTGAAGCTTTCTTT | CASSLKRFSGTEAFF
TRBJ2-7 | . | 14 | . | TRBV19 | TGTGCCAGAAAAGGGCCCACAGGAGGGTACGAGCAGTACTTC | CARKGPTGGYEQYF
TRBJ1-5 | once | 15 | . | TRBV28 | TGTGCCAGCACGGTAGTGCAGGCAGACAATCAGCCCCAGCATTTT | CASTVVQADNQPQHF
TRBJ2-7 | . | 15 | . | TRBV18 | TGTGCCAGCTCACCTTCGCGAGAGGGTCCCTACGAGCAGTACTTC | CASSPSREGPYEQYF
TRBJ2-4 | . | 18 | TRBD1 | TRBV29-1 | TGCAGCGTTGGCGGCAGGGGGAAGGGGCTTTTAGCCAAAAACATTCAGTACTTC | CSVGGRGKGLLAKNIQYF
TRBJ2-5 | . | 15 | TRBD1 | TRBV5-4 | TGTGCCAGCAGCTTGCCCCGGGACAGCCAAGAGACCCAGTACTTC | CASSLPRDSQETQYF
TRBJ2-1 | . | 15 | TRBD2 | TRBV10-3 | TGTGCCATCACGGATAGCGGGGGCTCCTACAATGAGCAGTTCTTC | CAITDSGGSYNEQFF
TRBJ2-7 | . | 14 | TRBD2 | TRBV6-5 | TGTGCCAGCAGAGCACTAGCGGGAGTGATCGAGCAGTACTTC | CASRALAGVIEQYF
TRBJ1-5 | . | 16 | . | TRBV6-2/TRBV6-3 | TGTGCCAGCAGCCGGGGGTCCCGAGCAAGCAATCAGCCCCAGCATTTT | CASSRGSRASNQPQHF
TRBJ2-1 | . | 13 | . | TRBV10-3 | TGTGCCATCAGTGGTTCAGGGTCCCATGAGCAGTTCTTC | CAISGSGSHEQFF
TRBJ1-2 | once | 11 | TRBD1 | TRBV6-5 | TGTGCCAGCAGGGGACAGGGGGGCTACACCTTC | CASRGQGGYTF
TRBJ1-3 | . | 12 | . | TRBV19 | TGTGCCAGTAGTTTTTCTGGAAACACCATATATTTT | CASSFSGNTIYF
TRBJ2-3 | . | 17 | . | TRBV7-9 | TGTGCCAGCAGCTCCCCCCCCCGCAGGCCCAGCACAGATACGCAGTATTTT | CASSSPPRRPSTDTQYF
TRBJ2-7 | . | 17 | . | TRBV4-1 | TGCGCCAGCAGCCAACCTCGAGGGACCTTGAGCTCCTACGAGCAGTACTTC | CASSQPRGTLSSYEQYF